This T cell receptor (beta chain) is from a study of metastatic and nonmetastatic thyroid tumors. Study information: Repertoires from malignant and benign thyroid patients were compared across blood and tumor or nodule tissue. Study-level points and caveats: In both blood and tumor samples, TCR beta diversity was reported significantly higher for malignant than benign nodules.

This clone was observed a handful of times. Its antigen remains unidentified. Each patient came to thyroid surgery without any prior treatment (of any kind). As handled by the study authors: The distant-metastasis classifier for papillary thyroid cancer was built from CDR3 differences across clinicopathological groups. TCRdb re-clonotyped the PCR reads through MiXCR. These V and J calls derive from TCRdb rather than the authors' analysis. The repertoire holds about 5,000 clones, with approximately 18% as singletons. There are 13 residues in the CDR3. Losses at the gene ends were 10 bases for V and 7 bases for J; bases not matched to a gene: 12. The V gene's germline CDR1 is MNHNS and CDR2 SASEGT.

The chain uses TRBV6-1 and TRBJ1-2; 7 positions agree with TRBD1. The source of this sequence is a male donor with papillary thyroid cancer or a benign thyroid nodule (not recorded which). Some clones in this sample may be carry-over from other donors' samples. Specimen: adjacent normal tissue. This CDR3 reads CATSRTGDIGYTF. CDR3 nucleotides: TGTGCCACTTCGCGGACAGGAGATATTGGCTACACCTTC.